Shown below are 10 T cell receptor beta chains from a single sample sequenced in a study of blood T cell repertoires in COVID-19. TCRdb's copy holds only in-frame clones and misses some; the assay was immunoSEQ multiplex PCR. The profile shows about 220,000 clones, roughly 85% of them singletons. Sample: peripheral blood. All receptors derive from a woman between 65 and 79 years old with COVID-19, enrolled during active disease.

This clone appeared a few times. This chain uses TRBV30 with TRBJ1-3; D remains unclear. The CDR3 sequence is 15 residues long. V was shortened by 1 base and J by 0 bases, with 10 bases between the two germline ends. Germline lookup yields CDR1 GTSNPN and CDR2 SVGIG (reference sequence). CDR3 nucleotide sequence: TGTGCCTGGAGTGCTGGACTCGACTCTGGAAACACCATATATTTT. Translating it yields CAWSAGLDSGNTIYF.

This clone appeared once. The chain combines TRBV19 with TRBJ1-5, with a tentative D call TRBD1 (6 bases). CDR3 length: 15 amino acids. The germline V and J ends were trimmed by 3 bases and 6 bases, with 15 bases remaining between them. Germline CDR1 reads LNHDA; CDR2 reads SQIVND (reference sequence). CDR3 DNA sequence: TGTGCCAGTAGTATTCAGGAAGGGGGGGGTCAGCCCCAGCATTTT. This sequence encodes CASSIQEGGGQPQHF.

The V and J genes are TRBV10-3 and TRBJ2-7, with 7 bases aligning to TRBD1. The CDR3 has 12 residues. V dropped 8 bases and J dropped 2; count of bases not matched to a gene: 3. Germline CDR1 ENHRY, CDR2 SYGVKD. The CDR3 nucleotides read TGTGCCATCGGCGGACAGGCCTACGAGCAGTACTTC. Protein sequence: CAIGGQAYEQYF.

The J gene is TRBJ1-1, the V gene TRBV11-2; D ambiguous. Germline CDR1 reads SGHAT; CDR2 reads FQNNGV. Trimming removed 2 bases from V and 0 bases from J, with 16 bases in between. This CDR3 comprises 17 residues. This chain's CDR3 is CASSLLSPQALNTEAFF. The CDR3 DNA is TGTGCCAGCAGCTTACTGTCACCTCAGGCCCTGAACACTGAAGCTTTCTTT. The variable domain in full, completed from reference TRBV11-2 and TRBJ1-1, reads EAGVAQSPRYKIIEKRQSVAFWCNPISGHATLYWYQQILGQGPKLLIQFQNNGVVDDSQLPKDRFSAERLKGVDSTLKIQPAKLEDSAVYLCASSLLSPQALNTEAFFGQGTRLTVV.

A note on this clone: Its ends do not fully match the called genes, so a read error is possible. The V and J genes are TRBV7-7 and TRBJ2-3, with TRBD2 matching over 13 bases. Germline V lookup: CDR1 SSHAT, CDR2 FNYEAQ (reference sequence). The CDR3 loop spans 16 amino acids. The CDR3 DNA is TGTGCTAGCAGCATCGGACTAGCGGGAGCTGGGGATACGCAGTATTTT. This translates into CASSIGLAGAGDTQYF.

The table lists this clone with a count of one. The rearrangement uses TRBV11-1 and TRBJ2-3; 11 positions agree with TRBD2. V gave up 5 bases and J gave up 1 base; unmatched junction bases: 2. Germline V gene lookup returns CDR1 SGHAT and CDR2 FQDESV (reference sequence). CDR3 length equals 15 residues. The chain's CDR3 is CASSELAGGTDTQYF. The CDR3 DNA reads TGTGCCAGCAGCGAACTAGCGGGGGGCACAGATACGCAGTATTTT.

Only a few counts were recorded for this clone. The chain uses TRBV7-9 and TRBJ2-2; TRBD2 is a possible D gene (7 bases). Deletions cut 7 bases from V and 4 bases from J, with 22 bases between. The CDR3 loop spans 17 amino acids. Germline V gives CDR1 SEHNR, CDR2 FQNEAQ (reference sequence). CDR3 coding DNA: TGTGCCAGCATCCCAGTTGGGGGGGCGTCGGGCACCGGGGAGCTGTTTTTT. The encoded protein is CASIPVGGASGTGELFF.

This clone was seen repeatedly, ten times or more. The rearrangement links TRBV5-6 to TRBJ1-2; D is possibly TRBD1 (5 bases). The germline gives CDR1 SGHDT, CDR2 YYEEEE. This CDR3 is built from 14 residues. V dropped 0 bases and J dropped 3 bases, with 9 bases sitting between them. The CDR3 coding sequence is TGTGCCAGCAGCTTGGGACAGCCCTACTATGGCTACACCTTC. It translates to CASSLGQPYYGYTF.

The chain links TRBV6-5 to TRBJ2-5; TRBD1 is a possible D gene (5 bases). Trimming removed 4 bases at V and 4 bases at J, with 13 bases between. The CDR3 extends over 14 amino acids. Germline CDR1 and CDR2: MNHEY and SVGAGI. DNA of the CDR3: TGTGCCAGCAGTTGGGGCTCGGCGACAGAGACCCAGTACTTC. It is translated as CASSWGSATETQYF.

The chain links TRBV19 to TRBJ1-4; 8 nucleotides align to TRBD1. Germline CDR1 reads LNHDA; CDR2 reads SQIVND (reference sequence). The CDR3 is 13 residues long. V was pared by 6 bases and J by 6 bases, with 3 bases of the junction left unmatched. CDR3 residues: CASRNRGDEKLFF. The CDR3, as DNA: TGTGCCAGTAGAAACAGGGGGGATGAAAAACTGTTTTTT.